The next 10 T cell receptor beta chains were all read from a single sample in a study of T cell responses to AZD1222 COVID-19 vaccine. The data were produced by immunoSEQ multiplex PCR, yet TCRdb's version contains in-frame clones alone and is incomplete. The table lists around 170,000 clones, about nine tenths of them singletons. Here the sequenced sample was peripheral blood, taken on day 0 of AZD1222 vaccination. These receptors were obtained from an adult in good health.

The V gene is TRBV6-2 or TRBV6-3, the J gene TRBJ1-2, with TRBD1 as a possible D gene (5 bases). The CDR3 consists of 13 residues. Looked up from germline, CDR1 is MNHEY and CDR2 is SVGEGT. V was trimmed by 6 bases and J by 4 bases, leaving 12 bases between them. The CDR3 DNA reads TGTGCCAGCAGCTTGGGACCGATCTATGGCTACACCTTC. Translating it yields CASSLGPIYGYTF.

The rearrangement uses TRBV5-1 and TRBJ1-5, with no clear D. V lost 5 bases, J lost 0 bases, and 9 bases lay in between. The CDR3 spans 14 residues. The germline CDR1 and CDR2 sequences are SGHRS and YFSETQ. CDR3 DNA: TGCGCCAGCAGTGAGGGTTATAGCAATCAGCCCCAGCATTTT. Its protein is CASSEGYSNQPQHF.

The J gene is TRBJ2-2, the V gene TRBV7-9; 10 nucleotides line up with TRBD2. J was trimmed by 7 bases and V by 2 bases; bases with no gene match: 4. This CDR3 spans 15 amino acids. CDR1 is SEHNR, CDR2 FQNEAQ, per germline (reference sequence). CDR3 in amino acids: CASSLKTSGFGELFF. The CDR3 DNA reads TGTGCCAGCAGCTTAAAGACTAGCGGGTTCGGGGAGCTGTTTTTT.

Only one count was recorded for this clone. The chain employs TRBV15 and TRBJ1-4, with 9 bases lining up with TRBD1. Germline CDR1 LNHNV, CDR2 YYDKDF (reference sequence). The V and J ends lost 2 bases and 12 bases, in that order; junction bases with no gene match: 4. The CDR3 sequence is 13 residues long. The CDR3 DNA sequence: TGTGCCACCAGCAGACGGACAGGGGAACAACTGTTTTTT. Translating gives CATSRRTGEQLFF.

The V and J genes are TRBV12-3 or TRBV12-4 and TRBJ2-7; D is undetermined. The CDR3 loop spans 12 amino acids. Trimming removed 3 bases at V and 0 bases at J, with 3 bases between. The CDR3 DNA follows: TGTGCCAGCAGTTTCTACTCCTACGAGCAGTACTTC. Amino acids: CASSFYSYEQYF.

The chain employs TRBV27 and TRBJ2-3, with TRBD1 as a possible D gene (6 bases). CDR1 is MNHEY and CDR2 is SMNVEV in the germline V gene (reference sequence). Between the trimmed V and J ends, which lost 5 bases and 1 base, there was a span of 16 bases. The CDR3 length is 16 residues. CDR3 sequence reads: CASSNYRVWGTDTQYF. In DNA, the CDR3 is TGTGCCAGCAGTAATTACAGGGTTTGGGGCACAGATACGCAGTATTTT.

The rearrangement uses TRBV7-7 and TRBJ2-1; 14 positions match TRBD2. Germline trimming cut 5 bases from V and 8 bases from J; bases unmatched to any gene: 5. This CDR3 contains 15 residues. Germline-derived CDR1 and CDR2 are SSHAT and FNYEAQ (reference sequence). CDR3 nucleotides: TGTGCCAGCAGCCTAGGGACTAGCGGGAGCTATGAGCAGTTCTTC. Residues: CASSLGTSGSYEQFF.

The chain uses TRBV5-4 and TRBJ2-2, with TRBD1 as a possible D gene (6 bases). V was shortened by 0 bases and J by 4 bases, with 13 bases between the two germline ends. The germline gives CDR1 SGHNT, CDR2 YYREEE (reference sequence). The CDR3 sequence is 16 residues long. The CDR3 DNA sequence: TGTGCCAGCAGCTTGGCCCTGACAGGAGGCACCGGGGAGCTGTTTTTT. This gives the protein CASSLALTGGTGELFF.

CDR3 amino acids: CASSLRLSIQETQYF. CDR3 coding DNA: TGTGCCAGCAGCCTCCGACTCTCCATCCAAGAGACCCAGTACTTC. This rearrangement joins TRBV7-2 to TRBJ2-5; D gene unclear. This CDR3 is 15 amino acids long. Germline CDR1 and CDR2: SGHTA and FQGNSA. V lost 5 bases and J lost 1, with 14 bases in between.

The sample holds a few counts of this clone. J is TRBJ1-2 and V is TRBV28; D remains unclear. Trimming shortened V by 2 bases and J by 4 bases, and 14 bases separated the two germline ends. Germline-derived CDR1 and CDR2 are MDHEN and SYDVKM. This CDR3 has 15 residues. CDR3 sequence: CASSLSGSRGYGYTF. CDR3 nucleotide sequence: TGTGCCAGCAGTTTAAGTGGGTCCCGGGGCTATGGCTACACCTTC.